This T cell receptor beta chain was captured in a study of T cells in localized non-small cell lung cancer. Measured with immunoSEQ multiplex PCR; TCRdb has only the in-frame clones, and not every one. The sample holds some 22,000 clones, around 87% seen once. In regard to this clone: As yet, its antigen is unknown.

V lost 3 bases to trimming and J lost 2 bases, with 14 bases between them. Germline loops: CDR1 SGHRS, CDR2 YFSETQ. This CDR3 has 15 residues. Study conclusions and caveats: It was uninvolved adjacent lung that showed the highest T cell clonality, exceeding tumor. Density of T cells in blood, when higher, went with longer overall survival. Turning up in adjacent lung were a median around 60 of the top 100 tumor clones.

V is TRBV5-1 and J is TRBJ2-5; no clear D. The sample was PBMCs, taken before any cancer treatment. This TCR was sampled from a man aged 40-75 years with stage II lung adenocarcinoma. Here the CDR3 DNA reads TGCGCCAGCAGCTCGGCAGCTCAGGTTCAAGAGACCCAGTACTTC. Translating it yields CASSSAAQVQETQYF.